The source of this TCR beta chain is a study of CD8+CD57+ T cells in acquired aplastic anemia. The CDR3 covers 15 residues. The germline V gene has CDR1 SEHNR and CDR2 FQNEAQ (reference sequence). Trimming cost V 0 bases and J 3 bases, with 12 bases left between them. This clonotype came up a few times. Profiling of TCR beta VDJ combinations and CDR3 sequences used genomic DNA as template. MiXCR, applied by TCRdb to the reads, yields one record per CDR3 protein. In the table there are hundreds of thousands of distinct CDR3 sequences, 50% to 65% of which are singletons. Only patients with CD8+CD57+ cell expansion on flow cytometry were chosen for sequencing.

Sequencing was performed on sorted CD4+, CD8+, or CD8+CD57+ T cells (not recorded which) from PBMCs. This clonotype originated in a human donor with aplastic anemia. The chain links TRBV7-9 to TRBJ2-7; no definite D call. Here the CDR3 DNA reads TGTGCCAGCAGCTTAGCTGGCGGAGTCAACTACGAGCAGTACTTC. Translating it yields CASSLAGGVNYEQYF.